This T cell receptor (beta chain) originates from a study of PD-1 blockade in classical Hodgkin lymphoma. Study at large: Patients were given intravenous nivolumab, 3 mg/kg, every 2 weeks.

The CDR3 runs to 13 residues. CDR1 and CDR2 (germline): SGDLS, YYNGEE. The V gene lost 0 bases and the J gene lost 1 base, with 4 bases spanning the gap. Exposure to brentuximab vedotin varied, and each patient had relapsed following autologous stem cell transplantation. As for this clone: Its antigen is as yet unknown.

Study-wide results and caveats: Whereas CD4+ TCR diversity had risen significantly by C4D1, CD8+ TCR diversity had not. At baseline, newly diagnosed patients reportedly showed less TCR diversity than healthy donors. Prior to therapy, complete responders displayed diversity much like that of newly diagnosed patients.

Generated by immunoSEQ multiplex PCR, the TCRdb table keeps only in-frame clones and is missing some. The data contain fewer than 30,000 clones, roughly 80% of them seen just once; the ten biggest clones take up 7.5% to 9.5%. Source: peripheral blood mononuclear cells (PBMCs), taken before the second cycle of nivolumab. The V and J genes are TRBV9 and TRBJ1-1, with D unclear. The TCR originated in a human donor with classical Hodgkin lymphoma. CDR3 in DNA: TGTGCCAGCAGCGTAGAGGCGAACACTGAAGCTTTCTTT. Translated, it gives CASSVEANTEAFF.